This T cell receptor (beta chain) came from a study of OX40 agonist ivuxolimab in advanced cancers. Profiling relied on immunoSEQ multiplex PCR, and the TCRdb table lists in-frame clones only, not all of them. The sample has around 50,000 clones, 79% seen once. Germline-derived CDR1 and CDR2 are MNHNY and SVGAGI (reference sequence). V was clipped by 4 bases and J by 3 bases; unmatched bases: 10. The CDR3 loop spans 16 amino acids. Material: CD4+ or CD8+ T cells sorted from blood, obtained in a trial of the OX40 agonist ivuxolimab. The sequence was collected from an adult with an advanced solid tumor such as melanoma, head and neck, liver or kidney cancer. The rearrangement links TRBV6-6 to TRBJ1-1; 8 bases align to TRBD1. CDR3 region: CASSSRTGTMDTEAFF. In nucleotides, the CDR3 is TGTGCCAGCAGTTCTCGGACAGGGACCATGGACACTGAAGCTTTCTTT.